Below, 30 T cell receptor beta chains from the same sample are listed, as sequenced in a study of read filtering for tumor transcriptome and immune sequencing. From around 0.4 ug of RNA, a library with molecular barcoded alpha/delta and beta/gamma adaptors was made. TCRdb processed the reads anew with MiXCR; each CDR3 protein has one entry. This sample has tens of thousands of distinct CDR3 sequences, with roughly 21% found just once. Source material: a population of CD138-negative cells sorted from bone marrow. These receptors came from a donor at least 40 years old with multiple myeloma.

V gene TRBV28 combines with J gene TRBJ1-5; D is unclear. The V gene lost 5 bases and the J gene lost 9 bases, with 11 bases spanning the gap. The germline CDR1 and CDR2 sequences are MDHEN and SYDVKM. The CDR3 runs 12 residues. The CDR3 DNA reads TGTGCCAGCAGTAGCCCGGGATCGCCCCAGCATTTT. Amino acid sequence: CASSSPGSPQHF. The full variable domain, completed using reference TRBV28 and TRBJ1-5, is DVKVTQSSRYLVKRTGEKVFLECVQDMDHENMFWYRQDPGLGLRLIYFSYDVKMKEKGDIPEGYSVSREKKERFSLILESASTNQTSMYLCASSSPGSPQHFGDGTRLSIL.

This clonotype was picked up many times. CDR3 sequence reads: CASSGDVGTGELFF. CDR3 nucleotides: TGTGCCAGCAGCGGGGACGTCGGAACCGGGGAGCTGTTTTTT. The chain combines TRBV7-9 with TRBJ2-2; the D call may be TRBD1 or TRBD2 (5 bases each). Between the trimmed V and J ends, which lost 5 bases and 5 bases, there was a span of 12 bases. The CDR3 loop spans 14 amino acids. Germline CDR1 and CDR2: SEHNR and FQNEAQ (reference sequence).

To note about this clonotype: This could be a read error, since a much larger clone is one nucleotide away. The rearrangement uses TRBV7-9 and TRBJ2-5; D unresolved. The V end lost 5 bases, the J end lost 5 bases, and 15 bases lay between the germline ends. This CDR3 is built from 14 residues. From germline, CDR1 is SEHNR and CDR2 FQNEAQ (reference sequence). This CDR3 is CASSDKSNRETQYF. CDR3 in DNA: TGTGCCAGCAGCGATAAGTCGAACCGGGAGACCCAGTACTTC.

This clonotype turned up a few times. The V gene is TRBV28, the J gene TRBJ1-5; a possible D gene is TRBD1 (5 bases). CDR1 is MDHEN and CDR2 is SYDVKM in the germline V gene. Trimming took 9 bases from V and 0 from J, leaving 12 bases between them. CDR3 length equals 14 residues. The CDR3, as DNA: TGTGCCAGTAGAGGGGACGATAGCAATCAGCCCCAGCATTTT. It yields the protein CASRGDDSNQPQHF.

This clonotype was counted many times. The J gene is TRBJ2-3, the V gene TRBV2; tentative D call: TRBD1 (6 bases). Trimming cost V 6 bases and J 2 bases, with 15 bases left between them. Germline CDR1 and CDR2: SNHLY and FYNNEI. This CDR3 has 15 residues. The CDR3 DNA reads as TGTGCCAGCAGAGTAGACAGGAGCCTCACAGATACGCAGTATTTT. Encoded protein: CASRVDRSLTDTQYF.

This clonotype was seen repeatedly, ten times or more. The chain couples TRBV20-1 to TRBJ2-5, with D perhaps matching TRBD2 (7 bases). The CDR3 length is 16 residues. V was shortened by 5 bases and J by 2 bases, with 21 bases between the two germline ends. The germline V gene encodes CDR1 DFQATT and CDR2 SNEGSKA (reference sequence). DNA of the CDR3: TGCAGTGCTGCCGGGACTACGGGGGCGGGTCAAGAGACCCAGTACTTC. This codes for CSAAGTTGAGQETQYF.

This clonotype was detected ten times or more. This chain uses TRBV28 with TRBJ2-5, with D perhaps matching TRBD2 (6 bases). The CDR3 is 13 residues long. The ends were cut back, 6 bases at V and 3 bases at J, with 11 bases in the middle. In germline, CDR1 is MDHEN, CDR2 SYDVKM. The CDR3 sequence is CASRTPGEETQYF. Here the CDR3 DNA reads TGTGCCAGCAGGACTCCGGGAGAAGAGACCCAGTACTTC.

The table lists this clonotype with many counts. This rearrangement joins TRBV2 to TRBJ2-5; 10 bases are shared with TRBD1. CDR3 length: 15 amino acids. The germline CDR1 and CDR2 sequences are SNHLY and FYNNEI. Germline trimming cut 6 bases from V and 5 bases from J; bases unmatched to any gene: 9. In DNA, the CDR3 is TGTGCCAGCAGCCGACAGGGGGCCTTTGTGGAGACCCAGTACTTC. Its protein is CASSRQGAFVETQYF. Drawing the rest from reference TRBV2 and TRBJ2-5, the complete variable domain is EPEVTQTPSHQVTQMGQEVILRCVPISNHLYFYWYRQILGQKVEFLVSFYNNEISEKSEIFDDQFSVERPDGSNFTLKIRSTKLEDSAMYFCASSRQGAFVETQYFGPGTRLLVL.

Concerning this clonotype: This may arise from a read error, as a much more abundant clone is one base away. No conserved phenylalanine or tryptophan ends this CDR3, so it is likely a read error. The genes are TRBV5-1 and TRBJ2-1; D is perhaps TRBD1 or TRBD2 (5 bases each). V was cut by 3 bases and J by 4 bases, with 17 bases left in between. This CDR3 has 16 residues. Germline CDR1 SGHRS, CDR2 YFSETQ. CDR3 in amino acids: CASSSRDVGLYNEQFL. In DNA, the CDR3 is TGCGCCAGCAGCTCCCGGGACGTCGGGCTTTACAATGAGCAGTTCCTC.

This clonotype has just a few counts. As DNA, the CDR3 is TGTGCCAGCAGAGTAGCGGGGGGCGGCACAGATACGCAGTATTTT. Amino acid sequence: CASRVAGGGTDTQYF. The chain joins TRBV28 to TRBJ2-3; 10 bases fit TRBD2. CDR3 size: 15 residues. V lost 6 bases to trimming and J lost 1 base; unmatched junction nucleotides: 4. The V gene's germline CDR1 is MDHEN and CDR2 SYDVKM.

The V call is TRBV6-1, the J call TRBJ1-5; D is unresolved. Looked up from germline, CDR1 is MNHNS and CDR2 is SASEGT. The CDR3 sequence is 16 residues long. V dropped 5 bases and J dropped 4 bases, with 18 bases sitting between them. The CDR3 is CASSLLPGPNNQPQHF. The CDR3, as DNA: TGTGCCAGCAGTCTCCTACCGGGCCCCAATAATCAGCCCCAGCATTTT.

The gene calls are TRBV20-1 and TRBJ1-5; D is perhaps TRBD1 (5 bases). The CDR3 totals 14 residues. V was pared by 4 bases and J by 0 bases, with 10 bases between. Germline V gene lookup returns CDR1 DFQATT and CDR2 SNEGSKA (reference sequence). The CDR3 loop reads CSATRQYSNQPQHF. The CDR3 coding sequence is TGCAGTGCTACCAGACAGTATAGCAATCAGCCCCAGCATTTT.

This clonotype was recorded many times. The V gene is TRBV5-4, the J gene TRBJ2-7; 7 bases fit TRBD1. The length of the CDR3 is 14 residues. Germline assignment: CDR1 SGHNT and CDR2 YYREEE (reference sequence). Losses at the gene ends were 1 base for V and 4 bases for J; bases not matched to a gene: 5. In DNA, the CDR3 is TGTGCCAGCAGCTTGACAGGGGCTGCGTACGAGCAGTACTTC. As protein: CASSLTGAAYEQYF. Looking up the rest from reference TRBV5-4 and TRBJ2-7 gives the full variable domain: ETGVTQSPTHLIKTRGQQVTLRCSSQSGHNTVSWYQQALGQGPQFIFQYYREEENGRGNFPPRFSGLQFPNYSSELNVNALELDDSALYLCASSLTGAAYEQYFGPGTRLTVT.

The chain recombines TRBV12-3 or TRBV12-4 with TRBJ1-2; D not resolved. The CDR3 contains 13 residues. V dropped 4 bases and J dropped 5 bases, with 11 bases sitting between them. Here the CDR3 reads CASSSRTLYGYTF. The DNA of the CDR3 is TGTGCCAGCAGTTCGCGGACCCTATATGGCTACACCTTC.

This clonotype was counted only a few times. This chain links TRBV29-1 with TRBJ2-7; 9 nucleotides match TRBD1. The CDR3 has 11 residues. Germline V gene data show CDR1 as SQVTM and CDR2 as ANQGSEA. V lost 7 bases to trimming and J lost 6 bases; unmatched junction nucleotides: 4. DNA of the CDR3: TGCAGCGCAAAGACAGGGGGCGAGCAGTACTTC. It is translated as CSAKTGGEQYF.

This clonotype appeared many times. V is TRBV6-1 and J is TRBJ1-1, with D possibly matching TRBD1 (5 bases). Trimming took 5 bases from V and 5 from J, leaving 9 bases between them. This CDR3 is built from 12 residues. The germline V gene has CDR1 MNHNS and CDR2 SASEGT. The CDR3 region is CASSREGTEAFF. DNA of the CDR3: TGTGCCAGCAGTAGGGAGGGGACTGAAGCTTTCTTT.

This clonotype was seen repeatedly, ten times or more. V is TRBV5-5 and J is TRBJ1-1, with D unresolved. The CDR3 runs 15 residues. CDR1 is SGHKS and CDR2 is YYEKEE in the germline V gene (reference sequence). V was pared by 0 bases and J by 0 bases, with 9 bases between. The CDR3 is CASSLGQHMNTEAFF. The CDR3 bases are TGTGCCAGCAGCTTGGGGCAGCATATGAACACTGAAGCTTTCTTT.

As for this clonotype: This could be a read error, since a much larger clone is one nucleotide away. The chain carries TRBV29-1 and TRBJ1-2; 7 bases map to TRBD1. The CDR3 totals 13 residues. The J segment lost 8 bases and the V segment lost 5 bases, leaving 11 bases of the junction unmatched. CDR1 SQVTM and CDR2 ANQGSEA come from the germline V gene. This CDR3 is CSVRMTGFRGYTF. DNA of the CDR3: TGCAGCGTTCGCATGACAGGGTTTAGAGGCTACACCTTC.

This clonotype was observed at least ten times. The CDR3 is CASSLWRGADRNTEAFF. CDR3 bases: TGTGCCAGCAGCCTATGGAGGGGGGCAGACCGGAACACTGAAGCTTTCTTT. The V call is TRBV13, the J call TRBJ1-1, with a weak D call TRBD1 (6 bases). Germline values: CDR1 PRHDT, CDR2 FYEKMQ (reference sequence). Trimming removed 5 bases at V and 1 base at J, with 20 bases between. The CDR3 runs to 17 residues.

The chain combines TRBV28 with TRBJ1-4; 8 bases are shared with TRBD1. Germline V gene sequence: CDR1 MDHEN, CDR2 SYDVKM. Trimming cost V 8 bases and J 5 bases; bases outside gene matches: 7. The CDR3 totals 14 residues. CDR3 bases: TGTGCCAGCGCACAGGGGGTGAGAAATGAAAAACTGTTTTTT. Protein sequence: CASAQGVRNEKLFF.

This clonotype was seen at least ten times. The CDR3 sequence: CASSLVGEAFF. In DNA, the CDR3 is TGTGCCAGCAGCTTAGTGGGTGAAGCTTTCTTT. The rearrangement uses TRBV7-9 and TRBJ1-1, with D uncertain. This CDR3 region has 11 residues. The ends were cut back, 1 base at V and 7 bases at J, with 4 bases in the middle. CDR1 and CDR2 (germline): SEHNR, FQNEAQ (reference sequence).

About this clonotype: A single base separates this from a much larger clone, so it may be a read error. The chain has TRBV30 and TRBJ1-5, with a possible D match to TRBD1 (5 bases). The CDR3 covers 13 residues. Germline CDR1 reads GTSNPN; CDR2 reads SVGIG (reference sequence). DNA for the CDR3: TGTGCCTGGAGCAGGAGGGGAAATCAGCCCCAGCGTTTT. Translating it yields CAWSRRGNQPQRF.

With regard to this clonotype: A junction boundary mismatches the germline segment, possibly from a read error. The chain recombines TRBV9 with TRBJ2-6, with D perhaps matching TRBD1 (5 bases). This CDR3 is 15 amino acids long. Germline V gene lookup returns CDR1 SGDLS and CDR2 YYNGEE. CDR3 residues: CASSVVLSGAYVLTF. In DNA form, the CDR3 reads TGTGCCAGCAGCGTAGTCCTTTCTGGGGCCTACGTCCTGACTTTC.

Comments on this clonotype: Possible read error: a much larger clone is one base away. The chain links TRBV12-3 or TRBV12-4 to TRBJ2-2; TRBD2 aligns across 9 bases. This CDR3 spans 15 amino acids. The CDR3 nucleotides read TGTGCCAGCAGTCCCGGCGGGGGGGCCCCCGGGGAGCCGTTTTTT. Amino acid sequence: CASSPGGGAPGEPFF.

The rearrangement uses TRBV28 and TRBJ2-4, with unresolved D. Trimming took off 10 bases at V and 0 bases at J, with 10 bases between the two ends. This CDR3 comprises 13 residues. CDR1 MDHEN and CDR2 SYDVKM come from the germline V gene. The CDR3 bases are TGTGCCACCCAGGACCGAGCCAAAAACATTCAGTACTTC. This gives the protein CATQDRAKNIQYF.

The table lists this clonotype with many counts. The V gene is TRBV3-1, the J gene TRBJ1-2, with D hard to call. With 0 bases removed from V and 3 bases from J, the gap between germline ends came to 5 bases. The CDR3 covers 13 residues. Looked up from germline, CDR1 is LGHDT and CDR2 is YNNKEL (reference sequence). The CDR3 DNA is TGTGCCAGCAGCCAAGATGAACACTATGGCTACACCTTC. Translated: CASSQDEHYGYTF.

Details on this clonotype: At one boundary the junction diverges from the germline segment, which might be a read error. This chain uses TRBV20-1 with TRBJ1-4, with D possibly TRBD1 on 5 matching bases. CDR3 size: 15 residues. Germline V gene sequence: CDR1 DFQATT, CDR2 SNEGSKA (reference sequence). The CDR3 nucleotides are TGCAGTGCTGGGACTCCCGGATCCCCTAATGAAAGACTGTTTTTT. This encodes CSAGTPGSPNERLFF.

Concerning this clonotype: A clone one base away is much larger, so this may be a read error. The CDR3 is CASTPDRTGLEQYF. The CDR3 coding sequence is TGTGCCAGCACCCCGGACAGGACCGGCCTCGAGCAGTACTTC. J is TRBJ2-7 and V is TRBV12-3 or TRBV12-4, with 7 nucleotides matching TRBD1. The ends lost 7 bases at V and 6 bases at J; junction bases unmatched: 12. This CDR3 contains 14 residues.

At least ten counts were recorded for this clonotype. J is TRBJ2-3 and V is TRBV20-1; tentatively, D is TRBD2 (5 bases). CDR1 and CDR2 from the germline V gene are DFQATT and SNEGSKA (reference sequence). The CDR3 consists of 14 residues. Deletions cut 0 bases from V and 4 bases from J, with 11 bases between. CDR3 nucleotide sequence: TGCAGTGCTAGAGAAATGAGGGTGTCAGATACGCAGTATTTT. Its protein product is CSAREMRVSDTQYF.

This clonotype was seen at least ten times. CDR3 amino acids: CASSLGGKPYF. CDR3 nucleotide sequence: TGTGCCAGCAGCTTAGGCGGGAAACCGTACTTC. The chain is built from TRBV7-8 and TRBJ2-5; possibly TRBD2 for D (6 bases). Trimming stripped 1 base from V and 13 bases from J, with 10 bases between. The CDR3 loop spans 11 amino acids. Germline lookup yields CDR1 SGHVS and CDR2 FQNEAQ.